This TCR beta chain was retrieved from a study of vaccination and CD4 T cells after COVID-19 (dated by TCRdb to between 2021 and 2023). In the study overall: Convalescent patients had a positive SARS-CoV-2 result on nasal swab PCR, and of these patients, nine had mild disease and one had severe disease. In the convalescent cohort there were six males and four females, among whom were two Hispanic individuals, seven Caucasians, two Asians and one multiracial person. Each participant got two doses of either the Pfizer-BioNTech BNT162b2 vaccine (n=8) or the Moderna mRNA-1273 vaccine (n=2). Post-COVID blood samples from convalescent patients were collected a median of 101 days after diagnosis, with a range of about 30 to 170 days. The time from the second vaccine dose to post-vaccine blood sampling had a median of roughly 77 days and ranged from roughly 13 to 241 days. For stimulating the cultures, overlapping spike peptide pools were used, derived from SARS-CoV-2 as well as from the common cold coronaviruses HCoV-NL63, HCoV-OC43 and HCoV-229E. In control cultures, a CEFX viral epitope pool was used as positive control, an HIV-1 Nef peptide pool was used as negative control, or no peptide was added. In 10 COVID-19 convalescent patients and several infection-naive healthy vaccine recipients, researchers compared the spike-specific CD4+ TCR repertoire from before mRNA vaccination with the repertoire from after.

From its cysteine to its phenylalanine, the CDR3 spans 14 amino acids. Only CDR3 DNA is held: 42 bases, read in frame from base 1. V drops 3 bases and J drops 5 bases, leaving 13 bases in between. From a lookup of the germline V gene, CDR1 and CDR2 are SGHVS and FQNEAQ. What the work shows at the level of the full study, not this receptor alone: Among convalescent patients, a median about 86% of the SARS-CoV-2-reactive clones seen after vaccination appeared only after vaccination, which suggests priming specific to the vaccine. The median number of SARS-CoV-2-reactive clonotypes rose from approximately 20 after infection to 30 to 45 after vaccination, but the change was not significant. Relatively few convalescent patients were included in the study, and early timepoints after natural infection were not analyzed. In convalescent patients, nearly all vaccine-specific clones (304 of 307) were found to be mono-reactive for SARS-CoV-2 spike rather than cross-reactive with common cold coronaviruses.

Library construction relied on PCR. DNA from cultured CD4+ T cells underwent TCR sequencing with the Oncomine TCR Beta short-read assay at the Johns Hopkins FTIC core. Genomic DNA was extracted from the cultured CD4+ T cells with the QIAamp micro DNA kit. Oncomine TCR Beta libraries made from cultured CD4+ T cells were pooled using unique dual indexes and sequenced on an Illumina iSeq 100. For the original study's pipeline: Non-productive sequences were filtered out, and CDR3s that did not start with C, did not end with F or W, or were shorter than 7 amino acids were discarded. Antigen-specific clonotypes were identified with the MANAFEST web application by comparing peptide-stimulated wells with reference and other culture wells. Positive clones required FDR below 0.05, an odds ratio above 5, and productive frequency above 0.1% in at least two of three replicate wells. A clonotype counted as cross-reactive if it showed significant expansion both in the SARS-CoV-2 spike wells and in at least one common cold coronavirus spike condition. Levenshtein distances (stringdist) and unrooted phylogenetic trees (ape) in R version 3.6.1 were used to assess CDR3 homology. The raw public data were reprocessed by TCRdb itself: fastp quality trimming at Q25, MiXCR clonotype calling, in-frame beta chains only. Rows with one shared CDR3 protein collapse into an entry with the most common genes and DNA. TCRdb, rather than the study authors, made the V and J calls. The sample table holds around 18,000 distinct CDR3 sequences, of which approximately 57% were seen once. Of the sample, 5.5% to 8.5% is held by the ten largest clones.

As concerns this clonotype: It has no known antigen specificity. No much larger clonotype is one base removed from it; base qualities were not supplied.

Read against the paper, the sample's treatment or condition label means: 10-day PBMC culture with coronavirus spike peptide pools or control peptides (ViraFEST assay). To expand antigen-specific T cells with peptide pools and then pick out the expanded clonotypes through TCR sequencing, the study relied on the ViraFEST assay. The convalescent patients' positive SARS-CoV-2 PCR tests fell between March and December 2020, which was before the Alpha, Beta and Delta variants emerged in the United States. Each well held under 2.5 million PBMCs cultured in IMDM containing approximately 5% human AB serum and around 10 IU/ml IL-2, with 8 to 10 ug/ml peptide pools added. Half of the culture medium was replaced with fresh IL-2-containing medium on days 3 and 7. After approximately eleven days of culture, CD4+ T cells were isolated by negative selection with the EasySep CD4+ T cell isolation kit. Ficoll-Paque Plus gradient centrifugation was used to isolate PBMCs from whole blood, and the isolated PBMCs were then either used fresh or cryopreserved at -140C. Culture conditions were generally each tested in triplicate wells.

This receptor chain uses TRBV7-8 and TRBJ2-5, with TRBD2 tentatively as D gene (5 bases match). This specimen was CD4+ T cells from blood, cultured in vitro, taken before SARS-CoV-2 vaccination. This TCR derives from a human donor who had recovered from COVID-19. At the DNA level, the sequence is TGTGCCAGCAGCTTCATCCTAGCCGCCGAGACCCAGTACTTC. It translates to CASSFILAAETQYF. Extended through the reference TRBV7-8 and TRBJ2-5 proteins, this CDR3 yields the full variable domain: GAGVSQSPRYKVAKRGQDVALRCDPISGHVSLFWYQQALGQGPEFLTYFQNEAQLDKSGLPSDRFFAERPEGSVSTLKIQRTQQEDSAVYLCASSFILAAETQYFGPGTRLLVL.